This is a list of T cell receptor beta chains from one sample in a study of blood T cell repertoires in COVID-19. The assay was immunoSEQ multiplex PCR, and TCRdb's table has in-frame clones only and misses some. The sample includes around 50,000 clones, 80% to 90% of them seen just once. Sequenced sample: peripheral blood. These receptors all come from a man aged 45-65 years with active COVID-19. Both conserved end residues are part of each CDR3. The order of the fields is D gene, V gene, J gene, clone size, CDR3 DNA, CDR3 protein. The D gene is left open where the match is weak. For some rows the clone size is stated as once, few or many, or as a class when expanded; others skip it.

TRBD1,TRBV24-1,TRBJ2-5,NA,TGTGCCACCAGTAAGCCTACAGGGGGCCAAGAGACCCAGTACTTC,CATSKPTGGQETQYF
TRBD2,TRBV7-9,TRBJ2-2,NA,TGTGCCAGCGTAGGACTAAGCGGGGGGCCGAACACCGGGGAGCTGTTTTTT,CASVGLSGGPNTGELFF
NA,TRBV30,TRBJ2-7,NA,TGTGCCTGGAGTGTGGGCAGAAACGAGCAGTACTTC,CAWSVGRNEQYF
NA,TRBV6-2/TRBV6-3,TRBJ1-1,NA,TGTGCCAGCAGTTCCAGCGCGAACACTGAAGCTTTCTTT,CASSSSANTEAFF
TRBD2,TRBV11-2,TRBJ2-7,NA,TGTGCCAGCAGCGCGACTAGCGGAAGCTACGAGCAGTACTTC,CASSATSGSYEQYF
TRBD1,TRBV9,TRBJ1-6,NA,TGTGCCAGCAGCTCCGGGGACAGCTATAATTCACCCCTCCACTTT,CASSSGDSYNSPLHF
TRBD2,TRBV13,TRBJ2-6,NA,TGTGCCAGCAGCCGAGCGGGACTCCCGTCTGGGGCCAACGTCCTGACTTTC,CASSRAGLPSGANVLTF
TRBD1,TRBV6-5,TRBJ2-5,once,TGTGCCAGCAGCTGGGGACAGACCCTCCAAGAGACCCAGTACTTC,CASSWGQTLQETQYF
NA,TRBV19,TRBJ1-5,NA,TGTGCCAGTAGTAGACGGGACAACCTCCCTCATCAGCCCCAGCATTTT,CASSRRDNLPHQPQHF
TRBD2,TRBV6-5,TRBJ2-5,NA,TGTGCCAGCAGACGGACTAGCGGGAGCCTAGAGACCCAGTACTTC,CASRRTSGSLETQYF
TRBD1,TRBV5-1,TRBJ2-7,NA,TGCGCCAGCAGCTTCCAACCGGGACAGGGGGCCTACGAGCAGTACTTC,CASSFQPGQGAYEQYF
NA,TRBV6-2/TRBV6-3,TRBJ2-7,NA,TGTGCCAGCAGTAGGACAGCCTACGAGCAGTACTTC,CASSRTAYEQYF
NA,TRBV18,TRBJ1-1,NA,TGTGCCAGCTCACCAGGGGGCCAGGACACTGAAGCTTTCTTT,CASSPGGQDTEAFF
TRBD2,TRBV12-5,TRBJ2-1,NA,TGTGCTAGTGGGTCTTTACTAGCGGGAGGTCACAATGAGCAGTTCTTC,CASGSLLAGGHNEQFF
NA,TRBV5-1,TRBJ1-1,few,TGCGCCAGCAGCTTGGACCACACCGAAGCTTTCTTT,CASSLDHTEAFF
TRBD2,TRBV7-3,TRBJ2-2,few,TGTGCCAGCAGCTTACGGGGCGGGACTACCTCGAACACCGGGGAGCTGTTTTTT,CASSLRGGTTSNTGELFF
NA,TRBV28,TRBJ1-2,NA,TGTGCCAGCAGGCCCGGCGGCTACGGCTACACCTTC,CASRPGGYGYTF
NA,TRBV5-4,TRBJ2-7,NA,TGTGCCAGCAGCTTGGGGGACCGGTGGGGGACAAAGTCCTACGAGCAGTACTTC,CASSLGDRWGTKSYEQYF
NA,TRBV19,TRBJ1-5,NA,TGTGCCAGTAGTATATATGGGGCACAGGATAGCAATCAGCCCCAGCATTTT,CASSIYGAQDSNQPQHF
TRBD2,TRBV5-8,TRBJ2-1,NA,TGTGCCAGCAGCCCCGGACTAGCGGGAGTGAATGAGCAGTTCTTC,CASSPGLAGVNEQFF
TRBD1,TRBV28,TRBJ1-2,once,TGTGCCAGCAGTTTGAAGGGGGCGATAATGAACTATGGCTACACCTTC,CASSLKGAIMNYGYTF
NA,TRBV6-5,TRBJ2-5,NA,TGTGCCAGCAGTATAGTCAGGGGAGCCGAGACCCAGTACTTC,CASSIVRGAETQYF
TRBD1,TRBV28,TRBJ2-7,NA,TGTGCCAGCCGGCCCGGAGACAGGGTTTACGAGCAGTACTTC,CASRPGDRVYEQYF
TRBD2,TRBV2,TRBJ2-5,NA,TGTGCCAGCAGCAAGGCGGGGGGTGCGGAGACCCAGTACTTC,CASSKAGGAETQYF
TRBD1,TRBV2,TRBJ1-2,NA,TGTGCCAGCAGACTTGACAGGGGGCATGGCTACACCTTC,CASRLDRGHGYTF
NA,TRBV6-5,TRBJ1-2,NA,TGTGCCAGCACCAACCAGGGAGGCTATGGCTACACCTTC,CASTNQGGYGYTF
TRBD2,TRBV7-2,TRBJ2-1,NA,TGTGCCAGCAGCCCTCAAGCGGGAGGAAGCAATGAGCAGTTCTTC,CASSPQAGGSNEQFF
TRBD1,TRBV2,TRBJ1-1,NA,TGTGCCAGCAGCGAGACCCCCAGGGGGGTAGCTTTCTTT,CASSETPRGVAFF
NA,TRBV28,TRBJ1-5,NA,TGTGCCAGCAGTTTACGGGAGCAGGTGTATCAGCCCCAGCATTTT,CASSLREQVYQPQHF
TRBD2,TRBV4-2,TRBJ2-1,NA,TGTGCCAGCAGCCCCGAGGGAGCGGGAGTCTACAATGAGCAGTTCTTC,CASSPEGAGVYNEQFF
NA,TRBV14,TRBJ2-5,NA,TGTGCCAGCAGCCAAGGGGGCACGGAGACCCAGTACTTC,CASSQGGTETQYF
NA,TRBV30,TRBJ1-5,NA,TGTGCCTGGAGTACAGGGTCAGAGGATCAGCCCCAGCATTTT,CAWSTGSEDQPQHF
NA,TRBV19,TRBJ1-5,NA,TGTGCCAGTAGCCTGGACACCAATCAGCCCCAGCATTTT,CASSLDTNQPQHF
NA,TRBV28,TRBJ1-1,NA,TGTGCCGGGGGGAAGAACACTGAAGCTTTCTTT,CAGGKNTEAFF
NA,TRBV1,TRBJ1-5,NA,TGCACCAGCAGCCTACTTCTGGAGGGCGAACGCAATCAGCCCCAGCATTTT,CTSSLLLEGERNQPQHF